This T cell receptor beta chain was obtained from a study of blood T cell repertoires in COVID-19. The repertoire was sequenced with immunoSEQ multiplex PCR; TCRdb's copy has only in-frame clones and lacks some. The sample has some 500,000 clones, around nine tenths seen once. Followed longitudinally, the Seattle patients had been enrolled during active infection. Germline CDR1 is SGHTA and CDR2 is FQGNSA. The CDR3 contains 14 residues. The V end lost 5 bases, the J end lost 7 bases, and 17 bases lay between the germline ends. V is TRBV7-2 and J is TRBJ1-1; D is perhaps TRBD1 (6 bases). The sequenced material came from peripheral blood. The receptor was isolated from a woman in her forties or fifties with COVID-19, enrolled during active disease. CDR3 DNA sequence: TGTGCCAGCAGCGACCGCGCAGGGGATAGTGAAGCTTTCTTT. Translation: CASSDRAGDSEAFF.